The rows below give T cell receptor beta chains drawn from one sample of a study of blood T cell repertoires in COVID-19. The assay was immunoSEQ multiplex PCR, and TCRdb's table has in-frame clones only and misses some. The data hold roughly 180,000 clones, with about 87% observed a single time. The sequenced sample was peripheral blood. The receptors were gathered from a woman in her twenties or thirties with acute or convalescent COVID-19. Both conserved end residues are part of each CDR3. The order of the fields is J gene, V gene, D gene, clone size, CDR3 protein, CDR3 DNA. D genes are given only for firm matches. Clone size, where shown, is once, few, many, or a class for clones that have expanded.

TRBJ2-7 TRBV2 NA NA CASSPDRGLRTPYEQYF TGTGCCAGCAGCCCGGACCGGGGACTGCGAACCCCCTACGAGCAGTACTTC
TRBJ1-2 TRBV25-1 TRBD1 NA CASSAPGGQGSLRGYTF TGTGCCAGCAGTGCCCCAGGGGGACAGGGTTCCTTGAGGGGCTACACCTTC
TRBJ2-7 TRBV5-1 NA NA CAKARVLRAYEQYF TGCGCCAAAGCACGGGTACTGCGAGCCTACGAGCAGTACTTC
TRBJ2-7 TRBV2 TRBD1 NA CASSEGTGSYEQYF TGTGCCAGCAGTGAGGGGACAGGTTCCTACGAGCAGTACTTC
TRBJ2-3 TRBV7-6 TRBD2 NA CASTGSVAGGPTDTQYF TGTGCCAGCACCGGCTCGGTAGCGGGAGGGCCCACAGATACGCAGTATTTT
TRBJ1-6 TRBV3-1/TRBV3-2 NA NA CASSLREYNSPLHF TGTGCCAGCAGCCTCAGGGAATATAATTCACCCCTCCACTTT
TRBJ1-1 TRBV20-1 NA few CSGKRVTEAFF TGCAGTGGGAAGCGAGTCACTGAAGCTTTCTTT
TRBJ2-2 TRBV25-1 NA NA CASSLGALGTGELFF TGTGCCAGCAGCTTAGGGGCTCTCGGCACCGGGGAGCTGTTTTTT
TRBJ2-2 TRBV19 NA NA CASRPRGIRTTGELFF TGTGCCAGCCGGCCCCGGGGGATTAGGACAACCGGGGAGCTGTTTTTT
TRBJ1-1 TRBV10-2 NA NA CASRGGHLNTEAFF TGCGCCTCCCGGGGGGGACACCTGAACACTGAAGCTTTCTTT
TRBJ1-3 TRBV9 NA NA CASSVGHPPRQNTIYF TGTGCCAGCAGCGTCGGACACCCTCCTCGGCAGAACACCATATATTTT
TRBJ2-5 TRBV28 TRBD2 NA CASSSPTSGETQYF TGTGCCAGCAGTTCTCCGACTAGCGGGGAGACCCAGTACTTC
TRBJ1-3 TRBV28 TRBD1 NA CASSLGQGWNTIYF TGTGCCAGCAGCCTAGGACAGGGATGGAACACCATATATTTT
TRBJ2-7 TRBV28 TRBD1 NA CASHGTGGFEQYF TGTGCCAGCCACGGGACAGGGGGTTTCGAGCAGTACTTC
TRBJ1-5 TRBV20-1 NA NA CSASRGTRGGGNQPQHF TGCAGTGCTAGTAGGGGAACTCGTGGAGGGGGCAATCAGCCCCAGCATTTT
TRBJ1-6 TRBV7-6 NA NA CASSFGSPLHF TGTGCCAGCAGCTTCGGTTCACCCCTCCACTTT
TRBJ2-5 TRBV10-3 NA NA CAISELGEETQYF TGTGCCATCAGTGAACTAGGAGAAGAGACCCAGTACTTC
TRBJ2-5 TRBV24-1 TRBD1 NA CATGQGSVETQYF TGTGCCACCGGACAGGGAAGCGTCGAGACCCAGTACTTC
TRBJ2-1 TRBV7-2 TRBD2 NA CASSLVAGGGNEQFF TGTGCCAGCAGCTTAGTAGCGGGAGGGGGAAATGAGCAGTTCTTC
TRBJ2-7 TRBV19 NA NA CASSIAARDYEQYF TGTGCCAGTAGTATAGCCGCCAGGGACTACGAGCAGTACTTC
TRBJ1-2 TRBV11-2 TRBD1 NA CASSLRTGPIWGYTF TGTGCCAGCAGCCTCCGGACAGGTCCTATTTGGGGCTACACTTTC
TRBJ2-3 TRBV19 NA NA CASSPPWVGTQYF TGTGCCAGTAGCCCCCCGTGGGTCGGGACGCAGTATTTT
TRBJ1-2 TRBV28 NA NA CASSLYKYGYTF TGTGCCAGCAGTTTATACAAGTATGGCTACACCTTC
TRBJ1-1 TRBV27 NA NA CASSYSRTGTEAFF TGTGCCAGCAGTTATTCCAGGACTGGTACTGAAGCTTTCTTT
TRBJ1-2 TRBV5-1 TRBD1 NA CASSFDGQGGRGYGYTF TGCGCCAGCAGCTTTGACGGACAGGGAGGTCGAGGCTATGGCTACACCTTC
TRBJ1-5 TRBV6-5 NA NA CASSYSSEGNQPQHF TGTGCCAGCAGTTACTCCAGCGAGGGCAATCAGCCCCAGCATTTT
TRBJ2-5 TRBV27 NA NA CASSFFGTQYF TGTGCCAGCAGTTTTTTCGGGACCCAGTACTTC
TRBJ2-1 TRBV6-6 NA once CASGPRYNEQFF TGTGCCAGCGGGCCTCGGTACAATGAGCAGTTCTTC
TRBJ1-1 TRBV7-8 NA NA CASSFVSNTEAFF TGTGCCAGCAGCTTCGTGTCGAACACTGAAGCTTTCTTT
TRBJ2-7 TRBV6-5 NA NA CASMEIWYPSYEQYF TGTGCCAGCATGGAGATTTGGTACCCATCCTACGAGCAGTACTTC
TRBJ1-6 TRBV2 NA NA CASSEASRGFESPLHF TGTGCCAGCAGTGAAGCGAGTCGCGGCTTTGAATCACCCCTCCACTTT
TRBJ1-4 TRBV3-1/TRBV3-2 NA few CASSQDGQFGATNEKLFF TGTGCCAGCAGCCAAGATGGACAATTTGGGGCAACTAATGAAAAACTGTTTTTT
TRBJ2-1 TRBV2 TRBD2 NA CASIPNGGSGNEQFF TGTGCCAGCATCCCGAACGGCGGGAGTGGAAATGAGCAGTTCTTC
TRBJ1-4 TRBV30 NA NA CAWNGWAGEGLFF TGTGCCTGGAACGGTTGGGCCGGGGAGGGACTGTTTTTT
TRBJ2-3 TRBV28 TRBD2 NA CASSLTRLAGGTDTQYF TGTGCCAGCAGTCTCACCCGACTAGCGGGTGGCACAGATACGCAGTATTTT